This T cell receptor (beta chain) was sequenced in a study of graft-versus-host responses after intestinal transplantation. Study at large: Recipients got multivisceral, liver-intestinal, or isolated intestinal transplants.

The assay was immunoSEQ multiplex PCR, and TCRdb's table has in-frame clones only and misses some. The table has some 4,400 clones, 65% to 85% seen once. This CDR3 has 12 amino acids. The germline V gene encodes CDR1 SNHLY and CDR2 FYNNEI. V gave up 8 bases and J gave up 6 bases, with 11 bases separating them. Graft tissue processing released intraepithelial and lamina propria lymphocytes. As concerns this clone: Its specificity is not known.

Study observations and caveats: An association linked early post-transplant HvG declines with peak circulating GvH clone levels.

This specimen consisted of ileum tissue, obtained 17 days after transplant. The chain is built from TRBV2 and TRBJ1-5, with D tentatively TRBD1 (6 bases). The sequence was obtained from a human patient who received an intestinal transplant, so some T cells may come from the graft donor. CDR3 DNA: TGTGCCAGCCGTAGAGGGGGTCAGCCCCAGCATTTT. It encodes CASRRGGQPQHF.